Listed below are T cell receptor beta chains from one sample, sequenced in a study of persistence of HIV-infected CD4 T cells. Here immunoSEQ multiplex PCR was the method, and the copy in TCRdb shows in-frame clones only, minus some. The sample holds 45,000 or so clones, 88% seen once. No antigens are known for them. The sequences come from CD4+ T cells sorted from PBMCs after roughly 18-hour stimulation, collected from a patient who received antiretroviral therapy. Source of these receptors: an adult woman with HIV who was CMV-seropositive. CDR3s include the opening cysteine and the closing phenylalanine or tryptophan. The order of the fields is J gene, clone size, D gene, V gene, CDR3 protein, CDR3 DNA. A D gene is named only where the DNA matches it firmly. For some rows the clone size is stated as once, few or many, or as a class when expanded; others skip it.

j_call: TRBJ2-6
clone_size: -
d_call: -
v_call: TRBV3-1/TRBV3-2
cdr3_aa: CASSQMVFGANVLTF
cdr3_nt: TGTGCCAGCAGCCAAATGGTCTTCGGGGCCAACGTCCTGACTTTC

j_call: TRBJ2-1
clone_size: -
d_call: -
v_call: TRBV6-5
cdr3_aa: CASSYTPGTLNEQFF
cdr3_nt: TGTGCCAGCAGTTATACCCCCGGGACATTAAATGAGCAGTTCTTC

j_call: TRBJ1-6
clone_size: -
d_call: TRBD1
v_call: TRBV5-4
cdr3_aa: CASSVDRDNSPLHF
cdr3_nt: TGTGCCAGCAGCGTGGACAGGGATAATTCACCCCTCCACTTT

j_call: TRBJ1-2
clone_size: -
d_call: -
v_call: TRBV7-9
cdr3_aa: CASSPGSGYTF
cdr3_nt: TGTGCCAGCAGCCCCGGGTCTGGCTACACCTTC

j_call: TRBJ2-4
clone_size: -
d_call: -
v_call: TRBV20-1
cdr3_aa: CSARVGNIQYF
cdr3_nt: TGCAGTGCTAGAGTAGGAAACATTCAGTACTTC

j_call: TRBJ1-1
clone_size: -
d_call: -
v_call: TRBV6-4
cdr3_aa: CASSVAGGRTEAFF
cdr3_nt: TGTGCCAGCAGTGTCGCGGGGGGAAGGACTGAAGCTTTCTTT

j_call: TRBJ1-3
clone_size: -
d_call: -
v_call: TRBV20-1
cdr3_aa: CSASWQALGNTIYF
cdr3_nt: TGCAGTGCTAGTTGGCAGGCTCTTGGAAACACCATATATTTT

j_call: TRBJ1-2
clone_size: -
d_call: -
v_call: TRBV30
cdr3_aa: CAWSVQVLNYGYTF
cdr3_nt: TGTGCCTGGAGTGTACAGGTCCTAAACTATGGCTACACCTTC

j_call: TRBJ1-3
clone_size: -
d_call: -
v_call: TRBV5-4
cdr3_aa: CASSLTGRDTIYF
cdr3_nt: TGTGCCAGCAGCTTGACAGGGCGGGACACCATATATTTT

j_call: TRBJ2-3
clone_size: -
d_call: -
v_call: TRBV3-1/TRBV3-2
cdr3_aa: CASSQSSETDTQYF
cdr3_nt: TGTGCCAGCAGCCAATCGTCAGAGACAGATACGCAGTATTTT

j_call: TRBJ1-2
clone_size: -
d_call: -
v_call: TRBV6-5
cdr3_aa: CASRQESYGYTF
cdr3_nt: TGTGCCAGCAGACAGGAAAGCTATGGCTACACCTTC

j_call: TRBJ1-6
clone_size: -
d_call: -
v_call: TRBV6-6
cdr3_aa: CASSYSAYNSPLHF
cdr3_nt: TGTGCCAGCAGTTACTCGGCCTATAATTCACCCCTCCACTTT

j_call: TRBJ1-5
clone_size: -
d_call: -
v_call: TRBV3-1/TRBV3-2
cdr3_aa: CASSHSGATNQPQHF
cdr3_nt: TGTGCCAGCAGCCACTCCGGGGCGACTAATCAGCCCCAGCATTTT

j_call: TRBJ2-5
clone_size: -
d_call: -
v_call: TRBV5-4
cdr3_aa: CASSLRIMGRETQYF
cdr3_nt: TGTGCCAGCAGCTTGAGGATTATGGGTCGGGAGACCCAGTACTTC

j_call: TRBJ2-1
clone_size: once
d_call: -
v_call: TRBV5-1
cdr3_aa: CASSLEGNEQFF
cdr3_nt: TGCGCCAGCAGCTTGGAGGGGAATGAGCAGTTCTTC

j_call: TRBJ1-3
clone_size: -
d_call: -
v_call: TRBV5-1
cdr3_aa: CASSLGRVGNTIYF
cdr3_nt: TGCGCCAGCAGCTTGGGGCGGGTCGGAAACACCATATATTTT

j_call: TRBJ2-7
clone_size: -
d_call: -
v_call: TRBV9
cdr3_aa: CASSVEPGDYEQYF
cdr3_nt: TGTGCCAGCAGCGTAGAACCAGGGGACTACGAGCAGTACTTC

j_call: TRBJ2-2
clone_size: few
d_call: -
v_call: TRBV19
cdr3_aa: CASGNTGELFF
cdr3_nt: TGTGCCAGCGGAAACACCGGGGAGCTGTTTTTT

j_call: TRBJ2-5
clone_size: -
d_call: TRBD1
v_call: TRBV6-6
cdr3_aa: CASSYLDRGETQYF
cdr3_nt: TGTGCCAGCAGTTACTTGGACAGGGGTGAGACCCAGTACTTC

j_call: TRBJ2-5
clone_size: -
d_call: -
v_call: TRBV16
cdr3_aa: CASSQSYQETQYF
cdr3_nt: TGTGCCAGCAGCCAATCATACCAAGAGACCCAGTACTTC